Following are 7 T cell receptor beta chains from one sample sequenced in a study of OX40 agonist ivuxolimab in advanced cancers. Method: immunoSEQ multiplex PCR; TCRdb's copy keeps in-frame clones and lacks some. This table has roughly 86,000 clones, about 90% appearing once. The sequenced sample was CD4+ or CD8+ T cells sorted from blood, obtained in a trial of the OX40 agonist ivuxolimab. Every receptor here comes from an adult with an advanced solid tumor such as melanoma, head and neck, liver or kidney cancer.

The chain is built from TRBV4-1 and TRBJ2-7; the match to TRBD2 covers 13 bases. The V gene's germline CDR1 is MGHRA and CDR2 YSYEKL. CDR3 length: 15 amino acids. Unmatched junction bases numbered 7, after V lost 4 bases and J lost 7 bases. This CDR3 is CASSLGLAGVGEQYF. The CDR3 DNA is TGCGCCAGCAGCCTCGGACTAGCGGGAGTGGGTGAGCAGTACTTC.

The CDR3 region is CSVEEDTQYF. Here the CDR3 DNA reads TGCAGCGTTGAAGAGGATACGCAGTATTTT. The rearrangement joins TRBV29-1 to TRBJ2-3; D not resolved. CDR1 and CDR2 from the germline V gene are SQVTM and ANQGSEA. V lost 0 bases to trimming and J lost 6 bases, with 1 base between them. There are 10 residues in the CDR3.

The chain has TRBV4-1 and TRBJ1-4; D possibly corresponds to TRBD1 (5 bases). The CDR3 totals 15 residues. Trimming took off 3 bases at V and 5 bases at J, with 13 bases between the two ends. Germline CDR1 and CDR2: MGHRA and YSYEKL. The CDR3 sequence is CASSQGVGLNEKLFF. DNA for the CDR3: TGCGCCAGCAGCCAGGGGGTAGGGCTCAATGAAAAACTGTTTTTT.

This sequence joins TRBV6-5 and TRBJ1-1, with D tentatively TRBD1 (6 bases). The germline gives CDR1 MNHEY, CDR2 SVGAGI. V was shortened by 2 bases and J by 7 bases, with 11 bases between the two germline ends. CDR3 length: 13 residues. In DNA, the CDR3 is TGTGCCAGCAGTTACGGAGGGGGAAATGAAGCTTTCTTT. It yields the protein CASSYGGGNEAFF.

The rearrangement uses TRBV10-3 and TRBJ2-7, with a possible D match to TRBD1 (6 bases). Germline values: CDR1 ENHRY, CDR2 SYGVKD. The CDR3 spans 12 residues. Trimming took 6 bases from V and 4 from J, leaving 10 bases between them. Written as DNA, the CDR3 is TGTGCCATCAGACAGGGCTCTTACGAGCAGTACTTC. This codes for CAIRQGSYEQYF.

J is TRBJ2-2 and V is TRBV6-1, with 7 bases identical to TRBD1. CDR3 length: 14 amino acids. Looked up from germline, CDR1 is MNHNS and CDR2 is SASEGT. V shed 8 bases and J 2 bases; nucleotides not matched to a gene: 5. In DNA form, the CDR3 reads TGTGCCAGCCGGACAGGAGTTAACACCGGGGAGCTGTTTTTT. This encodes CASRTGVNTGELFF.

V is TRBV5-1 and J is TRBJ2-5, with TRBD2 matching 7 bases. The CDR3 is made up of 15 amino acids. Germline V CDR1 and CDR2: SGHRS, YFSETQ. Unmatched junction bases numbered 7, after V lost 4 bases and J lost 1 base. DNA of the CDR3: TGCGCCAGCAGCCCCTCGGGAGGAGGCCAAGAGACCCAGTACTTC. It yields the protein CASSPSGGGQETQYF.